The 10 T cell receptor beta chains listed next were all sequenced from one sample in a study of cytomegalovirus exposure and HLA in healthy donors (dated 2017 in TCRdb). Library preparation was by the immunoSEQ multiplex PCR assay. A mixture of 60 forward primers for TCR Vbeta segments and 13 reverse primers for TCR Jbeta segments was used in the multiplex PCR. TCRdb took this table from immuneACCESS and kept in-frame rearrangements with V and J called. Such tables lack part of the clones; where checked against another copy, unresolved V genes explain under half of the gap, and the rest is unexplained. The sample table holds some 140,000 clones, of which 70% to 80% were seen once. The biggest ten clones account for about 10% of the sample. Sample: PBMCs. Source of these receptors: a woman in her forties or fifties in good health and CMV-seropositive.

V and J are TRBV5-6 and TRBJ1-2, with D unresolved. The V gene's germline CDR1 is SGHDT and CDR2 YYEEEE. Trimming pared 2 bases from V and 8 bases from J, leaving 19 bases between. The CDR3 is 15 residues long. CDR3 in amino acids: CASSFSERVIGGYTF. The CDR3 DNA follows: TGTGCCAGCAGCTTTAGTGAGAGGGTTATAGGGGGCTACACCTTC. Combining the CDR3 with reference TRBV5-6 and TRBJ1-2 gives the whole variable domain DAGVTQSPTHLIKTRGQQVTLRCSPKSGHDTVSWYQQALGQGPQFIFQYYEEEERQRGNFPDRFSGHQFPNYSSELNVNALLLGDSALYLCASSFSERVIGGYTFGSGTRLTVV.

V and J are TRBV5-1 and TRBJ1-2; the match to TRBD1 covers 7 bases. V gave up 4 bases and J gave up 0 bases; unmatched junction bases: 6. The CDR3 spans 15 residues. The germline V gene encodes CDR1 SGHRS and CDR2 YFSETQ. The CDR3 reads CASSTGTATNYGYTF. The CDR3 DNA reads as TGCGCCAGCAGCACCGGGACAGCAACTAACTATGGCTACACCTTC.

The V gene is TRBV18, the J gene TRBJ1-2; D unclear. The CDR3 has 15 amino acids. Trimming stripped 6 bases from V and 4 bases from J, with 18 bases between. The germline gives CDR1 KGHSH, CDR2 LQKENI. This CDR3 reads CASSTGVHDSYGYTF. CDR3 nucleotide sequence: TGTGCCAGCTCGACCGGGGTGCATGATTCCTATGGCTACACCTTC.

V gene TRBV5-1 combines with J gene TRBJ1-4; D ambiguous. Trimming took off 1 base at V and 3 bases at J, with 13 bases between the two ends. The CDR3 covers 16 residues. In germline, CDR1 is SGHRS, CDR2 YFSETQ. The CDR3 coding sequence is TGCGCCAGCAGCTTGAAGATGGGTCGGGCTAATGAAAAACTGTTTTTT. Amino acids: CASSLKMGRANEKLFF.

The chain employs TRBV7-9 and TRBJ1-4; 8 bases line up with TRBD1. This CDR3 spans 16 amino acids. J was trimmed by 7 bases and V by 5 bases; bases with no gene match: 12. Per the germline V gene, CDR1 is SEHNR and CDR2 is FQNEAQ (reference sequence). CDR3: CASSPVPGTGGEKLFF. The CDR3 DNA sequence: TGTGCCAGCAGCCCCGTACCCGGGACAGGAGGTGAAAAACTGTTTTTT.

The chain links TRBV19 to TRBJ1-5, with TRBD1 as a possible D gene (5 bases). Germline V CDR1 and CDR2: LNHDA, SQIVND (reference sequence). The CDR3 runs to 14 residues. Trimming removed 5 bases at V and 6 bases at J, with 14 bases between. CDR3 amino acids: CASSGRVRGQPQHF. The CDR3 DNA reads as TGTGCCAGTAGTGGCAGGGTGAGAGGTCAGCCCCAGCATTTT.

The chain couples TRBV5-1 to TRBJ2-1; TRBD1 agrees at 7 bases. Germline V CDR1 and CDR2: SGHRS, YFSETQ. The CDR3 has 16 residues. The V and J ends lost 0 bases and 2 bases, in that order; junction bases with no gene match: 5. The chain's CDR3 is CASSLASGTAYNEQFF. DNA of the CDR3: TGCGCCAGCAGCTTGGCCTCCGGGACAGCCTACAATGAGCAGTTCTTC.

The chain links TRBV6-6 to TRBJ1-1; 10 bases line up with TRBD1. CDR3 size: 16 residues. V dropped 5 bases and J dropped 4; count of bases not matched to a gene: 10. Germline-derived CDR1 and CDR2 are MNHNY and SVGAGI (reference sequence). CDR3 sequence (DNA): TGTGCCAGCAGTGTCCGGGACAGGGGCGTAATCACTGAAGCTTTCTTT. It encodes CASSVRDRGVITEAFF.

The gene calls are TRBV4-2 and TRBJ1-4; D call uncertain. The V gene lost 5 bases and the J gene lost 7 bases, with 14 bases spanning the gap. The CDR3 loop spans 14 amino acids. Germline V gene sequence: CDR1 LGHNA, CDR2 YNFKEQ. The CDR3 region is CASSELSAGEKLFF. CDR3 bases: TGTGCCAGCAGCGAACTTTCCGCGGGTGAAAAACTGTTTTTT.

The chain uses TRBV7-2 and TRBJ2-4; tentatively, D is TRBD1 (5 bases). V dropped 5 bases and J dropped 0 bases, with 17 bases sitting between them. The CDR3 has 17 residues. The germline CDR1 and CDR2 sequences are SGHTA and FQGNSA. The CDR3 DNA reads as TGTGCCAGCAGCCCTAATACAGGAACTATAGCCAAAAACATTCAGTACTTC. Amino acid sequence: CASSPNTGTIAKNIQYF.